This T cell receptor beta chain was recovered during a study of T cell responses to AZD1222 COVID-19 vaccine. Trimming at V came to 4 bases and at J to 9 bases, leaving 6 bases not matched to a gene. CDR1 is SGHDT, CDR2 YYEEEE, per germline. The CDR3 totals 12 residues. The method was immunoSEQ multiplex PCR; TCRdb's version includes in-frame clones alone and lacks a portion of them. Among approximately 84,000 clones listed, 80% to 90% were seen once. Concerning this clone: Its antigen is undetermined.

The study, taken as a whole, reports: Clonal diversity was possibly underestimated, and the donors were mostly white British, with more females.

Sequences were derived from peripheral blood, sampled 28 days after the second AZD1222 dose. The genes are TRBV5-6 and TRBJ2-5; TRBD2 matches 7 bases. This clonotype was obtained from an adult who received the AZD1222 COVID-19 vaccine. CDR3 amino acids: CASSPQRGSQYF. In DNA, the CDR3 is TGTGCCAGCAGCCCGCAGCGGGGCTCCCAGTACTTC.